Included here is one TCR beta chain sequence, with context. The CDR3 extends over 13 amino acids. CDR1 and CDR2 from the germline V gene are SGHRS and YFSETQ. Trimming removed 1 base from V and 1 base from J, with 5 bases in between. Authors' methods: Reference gene primer amplification yielded estimated nucleated cell counts. Measured with immunoSEQ multiplex PCR; TCRdb has only the in-frame clones, and not every one. From that table come the V and J calls and clone size; the DNA was used to work out D and trimming. Counted here are around 140,000 clones, roughly 82% occurring once; the ten biggest clones make up roughly 15%. This specimen comes from a study of blood T cell repertoires in COVID-19. Overall study: The United States, Italy and Spain provided the acute and convalescent COVID-19 samples. From T cells, B-cell-depleted T cells, or PBMCs came the material, which was cDNA or gDNA.

This sequence originates from a human donor with acute or convalescent COVID-19. The donor label of this sample is uncertain. The chain recombines TRBV5-1 with TRBJ1-1; D may be TRBD1 (5 bases). Sample: peripheral blood. The chain's CDR3 is CASSLTGNTEAFF. As DNA, the CDR3 is TGCGCCAGCAGCTTGACAGGGAACACTGAAGCTTTCTTT. Looking up the rest from reference TRBV5-1 and TRBJ1-1 gives the full variable domain: KAGVTQTPRYLIKTRGQQVTLSCSPISGHRSVSWYQQTPGQGLQFLFEYFSETQRNKGNFPGRFSGRQFSNSRSEMNVSTLELGDSALYLCASSLTGNTEAFFGQGTRLTVV.